This TCR beta chain was recorded in a study of blood T cell repertoires in COVID-19. The repertoire was sequenced with immunoSEQ multiplex PCR; TCRdb's copy has only in-frame clones and lacks some. The sample consists of about 150,000 clones, around 88% of them appearing once. Trimming stripped 1 base from V and 3 bases from J, with 10 bases between. CDR3 length equals 14 residues. CDR1 and CDR2 (germline): SGHNT, YYREEE (reference sequence). The receptor was derived from a human donor in a cohort sampled during active COVID-19. The sequenced sample consisted of peripheral blood. The chain recombines TRBV5-4 with TRBJ2-5, with a weak D call TRBD1 (5 bases). DNA for the CDR3: TGTGCCAGCAGCTTGAGTTCAGGGAAAGAGACCCAGTACTTC. Amino acids: CASSLSSGKETQYF. Complete variable domain (other parts from reference TRBV5-4 and TRBJ2-5): ETGVTQSPTHLIKTRGQQVTLRCSSQSGHNTVSWYQQALGQGPQFIFQYYREEENGRGNFPPRFSGLQFPNYSSELNVNALELDDSALYLCASSLSSGKETQYFGPGTRLLVL.